The 21 T cell receptor beta chains presented below share a single source sample, sequenced in a study of blood T cell repertoires in COVID-19. Sequenced by immunoSEQ multiplex PCR; TCRdb stores in-frame clones only, minus some. The repertoire consists of hundreds of thousands of clones, with 89% occurring once and the leading ten covering approximately 1.8%. The sample comprised peripheral blood. These receptors were obtained from a woman between 25 and 40 years old with COVID-19, enrolled during active disease.

The chain carries TRBV7-9 and TRBJ1-4; D is perhaps TRBD1 (5 bases). The CDR3 runs to 12 residues. Germline values: CDR1 SEHNR, CDR2 FQNEAQ (reference sequence). The V and J ends lost 7 bases and 5 bases respectively, with 8 bases between them. The CDR3 loop is CASTGRNEKLFF. The DNA for the CDR3 is TGTGCCAGCACAGGGAGAAATGAAAAACTGTTTTTT.

J is TRBJ1-2 and V is TRBV28; 7 positions agree with TRBD1. Germline CDR1 reads MDHEN; CDR2 reads SYDVKM. This CDR3 has 14 amino acids. V lost 5 bases and J lost 4; bases outside the gene matches: 7. The CDR3, as DNA: TGTGCCAGCAGTCAAGACAGGGCGACCTATGGCTACACCTTC. The encoded protein is CASSQDRATYGYTF.

The V gene is TRBV13, the J gene TRBJ2-5; a weak D match, TRBD1 (6 bases). This CDR3 comprises 15 residues. The V end lost 2 bases, the J end lost 3 bases, and 13 bases lay between the germline ends. CDR1 is PRHDT and CDR2 is FYEKMQ in the germline V gene (reference sequence). CDR3: CASSLRRGIEETQYF. Here the CDR3 DNA reads TGTGCCAGCAGCTTAAGAAGGGGGATTGAAGAGACCCAGTACTTC.

This clone was counted once. The gene calls are TRBV9 and TRBJ1-2; TRBD1 agrees at 9 bases. CDR1 and CDR2 (germline): SGDLS, YYNGEE. This CDR3 contains 14 residues. The V gene end was trimmed by 2 bases and the J gene end by 6 bases; junction bases not matched to a gene: 5. Here the CDR3 DNA reads TGTGCCAGCAGCGTCGGACAGGGGAGGGATGGCTACACCTTC. It specifies CASSVGQGRDGYTF. Based on the CDR3 plus reference TRBV9 and TRBJ1-2, the full variable domain is DSGVTQTPKHLITATGQRVTLRCSPRSGDLSVYWYQQSLDQGLQFLIQYYNGEERAKGNILERFSAQQFPDLHSELNLSSLELGDSALYFCASSVGQGRDGYTFGSGTRLTVV.

The V and J genes are TRBV28 and TRBJ2-7, with a possible D match to TRBD1 (6 bases). V was trimmed by 6 bases and J by 0 bases, leaving 9 bases between them. Germline V gene sequence: CDR1 MDHEN, CDR2 SYDVKM. The CDR3 totals 13 residues. CDR3: CASSDRSSYEQYV. The CDR3 DNA sequence: TGTGCCAGCAGCGACAGGAGCTCCTACGAGCAGTACGTC.

This sequence joins TRBV9 and TRBJ2-6; TRBD1 agrees at 7 bases. V was clipped by 4 bases and J by 0 bases; unmatched bases: 10. The germline V gene encodes CDR1 SGDLS and CDR2 YYNGEE. CDR3 length: 18 amino acids. CDR3 sequence: CASSKTPGQSSGANVLTF. The DNA of the CDR3 is TGTGCCAGCAGCAAAACGCCGGGACAGAGCTCTGGGGCCAACGTCCTGACTTTC.

This clone was picked up a small number of times. CDR3 sequence: CASTRGVAGDNYNEQFF. The CDR3 DNA sequence: TGTGCCAGCACCAGAGGGGTAGCGGGGGACAATTACAATGAGCAGTTCTTC. The chain uses TRBV27 and TRBJ2-1; 9 bases fit TRBD2. This CDR3 is built from 17 residues. The germline gives CDR1 MNHEY, CDR2 SMNVEV (reference sequence). V lost 7 bases to trimming and J lost 4 bases; unmatched junction nucleotides: 14.

The chain joins TRBV6-5 to TRBJ2-3; D call uncertain. Germline V lookup: CDR1 MNHEY, CDR2 SVGAGI. V lost 0 bases and J 2 bases, leaving 12 bases between the germline ends. The CDR3 contains 16 residues. CDR3 residues: CASSYSINRITDTQYF. The DNA of the CDR3 is TGTGCCAGCAGTTACTCGATTAATAGAATCACAGATACGCAGTATTTT.

The J gene is TRBJ2-5, the V gene TRBV15, with D maybe TRBD1 (5 bases). CDR3 length equals 15 residues. The germline V and J ends were trimmed by 3 bases and 0 bases, with 11 bases remaining between them. Germline V CDR1 and CDR2: LNHNV, YYDKDF (reference sequence). The CDR3 DNA follows: TGTGCCACCAGCAGGGCCACAGGTAACCAAGAGACCCAGTACTTC. It yields the protein CATSRATGNQETQYF.

This clone showed up just once. The J gene is TRBJ1-2, the V gene TRBV27, with 9 nucleotides matching TRBD1. The CDR3 length is 16 residues. With 6 bases clipped from V and 8 bases from J, the junction kept 16 bases outside the gene matches. CDR1 MNHEY and CDR2 SMNVEV come from the germline V gene (reference sequence). This CDR3 reads CASSLTPGQGLRGYTF. The CDR3 DNA reads TGTGCCAGCAGCCTAACGCCGGGACAGGGCTTACGGGGCTACACCTTC.

A few counts support this clone. The chain employs TRBV29-1 and TRBJ1-3, with D maybe TRBD1 (6 bases). V shed 1 base and J shed 6 bases, with 19 bases lying between them. Germline V lookup: CDR1 SQVTM, CDR2 ANQGSEA. The CDR3 runs to 16 residues. CDR3 nucleotides: TGCAGCGTTGAAGGAGACATCCGGGACACTGAAAACACCATATATTTT. Protein: CSVEGDIRDTENTIYF.

This clone was recorded many times. The chain couples TRBV15 to TRBJ2-4; 7 nucleotides match TRBD2. This CDR3 region has 16 residues. V shed 0 bases, J shed 8 bases, and the junction held 10 bases outside the gene matches. CDR1 is LNHNV and CDR2 is YYDKDF in the germline V gene (reference sequence). DNA of the CDR3: TGTGCCACCAGCAGAGATCGTGGCGGGGGAGCAGACATTCAGTACTTC. It yields the protein CATSRDRGGGADIQYF.

The chain joins TRBV6-5 to TRBJ2-1; tentative D call: TRBD2 (5 bases). V shed 0 bases and J shed 7 bases, with 13 bases lying between them. The germline gives CDR1 MNHEY, CDR2 SVGAGI. The CDR3 consists of 15 residues. CDR3 residues: CASSYSGVRRNEQFF. The CDR3 DNA reads as TGTGCCAGCAGTTACTCCGGGGTAAGGAGGAATGAGCAGTTCTTC.

V usage is TRBV6-5 and J usage is TRBJ1-2, with D unclear. Germline assignment: CDR1 MNHEY and CDR2 SVGAGI. Trimming cost V 0 bases and J 5 bases, with 7 bases left between them. The CDR3 is 13 residues long. CDR3 sequence reads: CASSYSPEYGYTF. For the CDR3, the DNA is TGTGCCAGCAGTTACTCTCCAGAATATGGCTACACCTTC.

The V and J genes are TRBV11-2 and TRBJ1-5, with TRBD1 as a possible D gene (5 bases). Trimming pared 5 bases from V and 2 bases from J, leaving 13 bases between. The CDR3 covers 15 residues. Germline V lookup: CDR1 SGHAT, CDR2 FQNNGV. The CDR3 DNA is TGTGCCAGCAGCCCCCAGGGTCTTGGCAATCAGCCCCAGCATTTT. As protein: CASSPQGLGNQPQHF.

This clone was counted once. J is TRBJ2-5 and V is TRBV3-1 (or the pseudogene TRBV3-2); 11 bases are a match to TRBD1. The CDR3 length is 17 residues. Germline V lookup: CDR1 LGHDT, CDR2 YNNKEL (reference sequence). With 3 bases clipped from V and 5 bases from J, the junction kept 11 bases outside the gene matches. The CDR3 spells CASSHPGTGGIEETQYF. The CDR3 DNA reads TGTGCCAGCAGCCACCCCGGGACAGGGGGGATTGAGGAGACCCAGTACTTC.

The rearrangement joins TRBV5-1 to TRBJ1-1; unclear D gene. Per germline, CDR1 SGHRS and CDR2 YFSETQ. The CDR3 has 14 amino acids. V shed 0 bases and J shed 0 bases, with 6 bases lying between them. The CDR3 protein is CASSLDTLNTEAFF. The CDR3, as DNA: TGCGCCAGCAGCTTGGACACCTTGAACACTGAAGCTTTCTTT. Combining the CDR3 with reference TRBV5-1 and TRBJ1-1 gives the whole variable domain KAGVTQTPRYLIKTRGQQVTLSCSPISGHRSVSWYQQTPGQGLQFLFEYFSETQRNKGNFPGRFSGRQFSNSRSEMNVSTLELGDSALYLCASSLDTLNTEAFFGQGTRLTVV.

The CDR3 sequence: CASSIVDGLAGGETQYF. CDR3 nucleotide sequence: TGTGCCAGTAGTATAGTTGATGGTCTAGCGGGTGGAGAGACCCAGTACTTC. V is TRBV19 and J is TRBJ2-5, with 8 bases fitting TRBD2. In germline, CDR1 is LNHDA, CDR2 SQIVND (reference sequence). V lost 1 base to trimming and J lost 4 bases; unmatched junction nucleotides: 11. This CDR3 contains 17 residues.

The chain is built from TRBV19 and TRBJ1-2, with TRBD1 identical over 9 bases. The germline gives CDR1 LNHDA, CDR2 SQIVND (reference sequence). Losses at the gene ends were 5 bases for V and 7 bases for J; bases not matched to a gene: 8. The CDR3 loop spans 14 amino acids. CDR3 amino acids: CASSPRTGVTGYTF. The CDR3 coding sequence is TGTGCCAGTAGTCCACGGACAGGGGTTACTGGCTACACCTTC.

V gene TRBV11-2 combines with J gene TRBJ1-1, with 8 bases identical to TRBD1. Germline CDR1 SGHAT, CDR2 FQNNGV. J lost 3 bases, V lost 5 bases, and 5 bases had no gene match. The CDR3 is 14 residues long. This CDR3 is CASSPTGGYTEAFF. CDR3 nucleotide sequence: TGTGCCAGCAGCCCAACAGGGGGTTACACTGAAGCTTTCTTT.

The CDR3: CASSFDSTYEQYV. Here the CDR3 DNA reads TGTGCCAGCAGTTTCGACAGCACATACGAGCAGTACGTC. This chain links TRBV28 with TRBJ2-7; TRBD1 is a possible D gene (5 bases). V was trimmed by 3 bases and J by 4 bases, leaving 10 bases between them. The CDR3 runs to 13 residues. The germline V gene has CDR1 MDHEN and CDR2 SYDVKM.